Included here is one T cell receptor (beta chain) sequence, with context. The antigen remains undetermined. The data are from a study of shared clonotypes between healthy human individuals. Overall study context: CD8 memory received one plate per donor, CD8 naive two, CD4 memory three and CD4 naive three. The study's findings and limits: Sequencing depth was a factor that was expected to affect clonotype sharing among donors. Sharing across a few donors was seen in around 5% of naive CD4 clonotypes.

The V gene lost 6 bases and the J gene lost 7 bases, with 9 bases spanning the gap. The CDR3 is made up of 12 amino acids. Germline CDR1 WNHNN, CDR2 SYGVQD (reference sequence). Produced via immunoSEQ multiplex PCR; TCRdb's table is partial and in-frame only. This table has over a million clones, 95% to 97% appearing once. The sequence derives from a man aged 25 to 40 in good health. Sequenced sample: naive CD4+ T cells sorted from blood. Subset described: CD45RA+ positively selected. This chain uses TRBV10-1 with TRBJ2-2; possibly TRBD1 for D (6 bases). The CDR3 sequence is CASSQGIGELFF. CDR3 coding DNA: TGCGCCAGCAGCCAGGGGATCGGGGAGCTGTTTTTT.